This is a list of T cell receptor beta chains from one sample in a study of regulatory T cells in long-lasting Graves disease. TCRdb reprocessed the multiplex PCR reads with MiXCR, giving one entry per CDR3 protein. The sample holds about 470,000 distinct CDR3 sequences, 15% to 20% seen once. These data also formed part of another study, on T cells in Graves' hyperthyroidism and ophthalmopathy.

Sequenced here: peripheral blood mononuclear cells (PBMCs), sampled at new diagnosis, from a patient treated with antithyroid drugs. These receptors all come from a man aged 35 to 55 with Graves disease. Each CDR3 is given with its conserved first and last residue. The order of the fields is J gene, V gene, CDR3 protein.

J: TRBJ2-1; V: TRBV10-1; CDR3: CASSSRQGFNNEQFF
J: TRBJ2-2; V: TRBV7-3; CDR3: CASSAIRGTGELFF
J: TRBJ1-2; V: TRBV27; CDR3: CASRRTGLTSGYTF
J: TRBJ2-3; V: TRBV29-1; CDR3: CSVTGLAGGTDTQYF
J: TRBJ2-7; V: TRBV5-1; CDR3: CASREGALSYEQYF
J: TRBJ2-5; V: TRBV28; CDR3: CASSLVGAGINQETQYF
J: TRBJ1-1; V: TRBV5-1; CDR3: CASSIRTGIRNTEAFF
J: TRBJ2-1; V: TRBV20-1; CDR3: CSASRLAGAPEQFF
J: TRBJ2-6; V: TRBV6-5; CDR3: CASSSRDRGLGANVLTF
J: TRBJ2-7; V: TRBV4-2; CDR3: CASSQDPGTSDEQYF
J: TRBJ2-2; V: TRBV28; CDR3: CASTPSGPNTGELFF
J: TRBJ1-2; V: TRBV28; CDR3: CASSLGGYGYTF
J: TRBJ1-5; V: TRBV30; CDR3: CAWSPGLGTNQPQHF
J: TRBJ2-7; V: TRBV5-1; CDR3: CASSLVQLSYEQYF
J: TRBJ2-1; V: TRBV18; CDR3: CASSSPSGSSYNEQFF
J: TRBJ1-5; V: TRBV19; CDR3: CASRDRSNQPQHF
J: TRBJ1-1; V: TRBV3-1; CDR3: CASSQLDKDEAFF
J: TRBJ2-2; V: TRBV30; CDR3: CAWSVLMRQGAGRELFF
J: TRBJ2-7; V: TRBV12-3/TRBV12-4; CDR3: CASSRLALSSYEQYF
J: TRBJ2-7; V: TRBV20-1; CDR3: CSAEESFGEQYF
J: TRBJ2-7; V: TRBV19; CDR3: CASTFSAYEQYF
J: TRBJ2-1; V: TRBV15; CDR3: CATSRDVGLAGGSYNEQFF
J: TRBJ2-7; V: TRBV11-3; CDR3: CASSRDRGAYEQYF
J: TRBJ2-7; V: TRBV7-9; CDR3: CASSSGPDEQYF
J: TRBJ2-1; V: TRBV20-1; CDR3: CSARRGTGSYEQFF
J: TRBJ2-5; V: TRBV5-5; CDR3: CASSLNRLPQETQYF
J: TRBJ1-1; V: TRBV2; CDR3: CASRDTRRTEAFF
J: TRBJ2-7; V: TRBV7-9; CDR3: CASSQNRAYEQYF
J: TRBJ1-5; V: TRBV6-1; CDR3: CASSEAGGVNQPQHF
J: TRBJ2-3; V: TRBV7-2; CDR3: CASSPARTSGITDTQYF
J: TRBJ1-2; V: TRBV29-1; CDR3: CSVDRPPGYGYTF
J: TRBJ2-2; V: TRBV7-9; CDR3: CATQGGTPTGELFF
J: TRBJ2-2; V: TRBV4-2; CDR3: CASSQDRGSDTGELFF
J: TRBJ1-1; V: TRBV12-3/TRBV12-4; CDR3: CASRLRDRVNTEAFF
J: TRBJ2-3; V: TRBV10-2; CDR3: CASSVFGGTDTQYF
J: TRBJ1-1; V: TRBV5-1; CDR3: CASSPQDSLMNTEAFF
J: TRBJ2-5; V: TRBV5-1; CDR3: CASSLDGRGGTQYF
J: TRBJ1-2; V: TRBV7-9; CDR3: CASSRGTEGGYTF
J: TRBJ1-6; V: TRBV3-1; CDR3: CASSQRETGGRNSPLHF
J: TRBJ1-2; V: TRBV6-5; CDR3: CASSYLQGNYGYTF
J: TRBJ1-4; V: TRBV29-1; CDR3: CSVGGIIGEKLFF
J: TRBJ2-7; V: TRBV11-3; CDR3: CASSLGGADEQYF
J: TRBJ2-5; V: TRBV11-3; CDR3: CASRAGNQETQYF
J: TRBJ1-1; V: TRBV4-1; CDR3: CASSQVVLEEAFF
J: TRBJ2-5; V: TRBV2; CDR3: CASTPGQGIGGYF
J: TRBJ1-1; V: TRBV30; CDR3: CAWKLRDRDVTEAFF
J: TRBJ2-7; V: TRBV20-1; CDR3: CSAKRGALYEQYF
J: TRBJ2-1; V: TRBV11-2; CDR3: CASSFTSGSDEQFF
J: TRBJ1-1; V: TRBV20-1; CDR3: CSARDHANTEAFF
J: TRBJ2-7; V: TRBV6-1; CDR3: CASSKGTGGREQYF
J: TRBJ2-1; V: TRBV27; CDR3: CASSFRGGHNYNEQFF
J: TRBJ2-2; V: TRBV30; CDR3: CAGTSGRAFGELFF
J: TRBJ2-2; V: TRBV12-3/TRBV12-4; CDR3: CASSLIRSRRPNTGELFF
J: TRBJ2-1; V: TRBV20-1; CDR3: CSARGGGLAGGREQFF